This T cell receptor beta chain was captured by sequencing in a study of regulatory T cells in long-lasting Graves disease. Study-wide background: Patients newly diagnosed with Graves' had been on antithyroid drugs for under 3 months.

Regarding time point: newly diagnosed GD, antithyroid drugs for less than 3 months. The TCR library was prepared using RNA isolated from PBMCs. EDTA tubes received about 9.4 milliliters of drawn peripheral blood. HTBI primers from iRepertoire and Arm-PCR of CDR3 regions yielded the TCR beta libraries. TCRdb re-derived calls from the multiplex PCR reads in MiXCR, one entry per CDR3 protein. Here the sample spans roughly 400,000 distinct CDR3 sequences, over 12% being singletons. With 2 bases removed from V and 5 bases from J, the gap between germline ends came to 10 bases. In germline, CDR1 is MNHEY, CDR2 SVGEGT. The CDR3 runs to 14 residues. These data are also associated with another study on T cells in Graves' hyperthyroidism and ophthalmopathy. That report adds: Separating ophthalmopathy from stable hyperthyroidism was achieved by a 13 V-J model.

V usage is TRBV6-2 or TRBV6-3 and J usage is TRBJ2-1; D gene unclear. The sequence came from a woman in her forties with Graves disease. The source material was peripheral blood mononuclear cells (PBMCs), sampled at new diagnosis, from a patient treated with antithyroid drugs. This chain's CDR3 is CASSYLGSNNEQFF. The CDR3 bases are TGTGCCAGCAGTTACCTGGGTTCAAACAATGAGCAGTTCTTC.